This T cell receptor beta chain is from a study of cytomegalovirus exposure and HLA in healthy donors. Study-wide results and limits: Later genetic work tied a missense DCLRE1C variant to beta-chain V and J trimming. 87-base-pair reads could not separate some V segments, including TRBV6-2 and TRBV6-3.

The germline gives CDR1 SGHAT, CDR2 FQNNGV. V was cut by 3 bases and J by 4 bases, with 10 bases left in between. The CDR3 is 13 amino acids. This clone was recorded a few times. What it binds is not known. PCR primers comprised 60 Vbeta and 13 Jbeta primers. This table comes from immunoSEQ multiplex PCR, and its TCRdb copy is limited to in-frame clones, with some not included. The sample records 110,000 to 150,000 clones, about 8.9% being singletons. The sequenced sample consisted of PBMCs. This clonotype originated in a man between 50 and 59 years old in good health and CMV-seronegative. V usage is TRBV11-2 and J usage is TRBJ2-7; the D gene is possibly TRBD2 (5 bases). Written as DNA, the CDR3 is TGTGCCAGCAGCTTGCAGCGGAGGTACGAGCAGTACTTC. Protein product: CASSLQRRYEQYF.